This T cell receptor beta chain emerged from a study of T cells after yellow fever vaccination. The TCR cDNA carried a universal primer site and UMIs from 5'RACE template switching. TCRdb re-called the 5' RACE reads with MiXCR, one entry per CDR3 protein. The sample includes about 240,000 distinct CDR3 sequences, less than 9% of them seen just once. Regarding the study as a whole: Subsequent to the booster, the majority of primary-vaccination clones reappeared (roughly 96% CD4, 70% to 90% CD8). Overlap between CD4 and CD8 compartments was detected for a small share of clonotypes.

V lost 11 bases and J 6 bases, leaving 18 bases between the germline ends. This CDR3 has 13 residues. The germline V gene has CDR1 LNHDA and CDR2 SQIVND (reference sequence). This clonotype was picked up a small number of times. As yet, its antigen is unknown. The TCR comes from a young man who received the YFV17D yellow fever vaccine. Specimen: CD4+ T cells sorted from PBMCs, collected 15 days after the yellow fever booster vaccination. V is TRBV19 and J is TRBJ2-3; weak D call: TRBD2 (5 bases). The CDR3 here is CASSIATPDTQYF. CDR3 bases: TGTGCCTCTTCTATAGCGACGCCCGATACGCAGTATTTT.